This T cell receptor beta chain is from a study of regulatory T cells in long-lasting Graves disease. The ends were cut back, 7 bases at V and 3 bases at J, with 15 bases in the middle. The germline V gene encodes CDR1 DFQATT and CDR2 SNEGSKA (reference sequence). The CDR3 is 13 residues long. Documented time point: persistent/refractory GD, antithyroid drugs over 5 years with positive TRAb. RNA from PBMCs was the source of the TCR library. Assembly of TCR beta libraries relied on iRepertoire HTBI primers together with Arm-PCR of CDR3 regions. TCRdb re-called the multiplex PCR reads with MiXCR, one entry per CDR3 protein. The sample carries a few hundred thousand distinct CDR3 sequences, approximately 23% recorded once. The sample holds many counts of this clonotype.

Sequences were derived from peripheral blood mononuclear cells (PBMCs), sampled when the disease was refractory, from a patient treated with antithyroid drugs. This sequence originates from a woman in her 40s with Graves disease. The chain carries TRBV20-1 and TRBJ1-1; the D gene is possibly TRBD1 (5 bases). The CDR3, as DNA: TGCAGTGTCCCCCTACAGGCGTACACTGAAGCTTTCTTT. Protein sequence: CSVPLQAYTEAFF.